Described below is a single TCR beta chain sequence and its context. Its matching antigen is unknown. The data were obtained in a study of regulatory T cells in long-lasting Graves disease. Study-wide results and limits: Repertoires from persistent disease leaned toward TRBV28, TRBJ1-2 and TRBJ2-5.

Construction of TCR beta libraries relied on iRepertoire HTBI primers and on Arm-PCR targeting CDR3 regions. One entry per CDR3 protein results from TCRdb running MiXCR on the multiplex PCR reads. The profile shows around 510,000 distinct CDR3 sequences, around 20% of them singletons. This CDR3 comprises 16 residues. The V end lost 3 bases, the J end lost 0 bases, and 15 bases lay between the germline ends. In germline, CDR1 is DFQATT, CDR2 SNEGSKA (reference sequence). Sample time point: persistent/refractory GD, antithyroid drugs over 5 years with positive TRAb. PBMC-extracted RNA yielded the TCR library.

The source is a female donor with Graves disease. The chain joins TRBV20-1 to TRBJ1-3; D gene unclear. Sequenced here: peripheral blood mononuclear cells (PBMCs), sampled when the disease was refractory, from a patient treated with antithyroid drugs. CDR3 coding DNA: TGCAGTGCTAGGATGATGACATCGAGCTCTGGAAACACCATATATTTT. Translated, it gives CSARMMTSSSGNTIYF.